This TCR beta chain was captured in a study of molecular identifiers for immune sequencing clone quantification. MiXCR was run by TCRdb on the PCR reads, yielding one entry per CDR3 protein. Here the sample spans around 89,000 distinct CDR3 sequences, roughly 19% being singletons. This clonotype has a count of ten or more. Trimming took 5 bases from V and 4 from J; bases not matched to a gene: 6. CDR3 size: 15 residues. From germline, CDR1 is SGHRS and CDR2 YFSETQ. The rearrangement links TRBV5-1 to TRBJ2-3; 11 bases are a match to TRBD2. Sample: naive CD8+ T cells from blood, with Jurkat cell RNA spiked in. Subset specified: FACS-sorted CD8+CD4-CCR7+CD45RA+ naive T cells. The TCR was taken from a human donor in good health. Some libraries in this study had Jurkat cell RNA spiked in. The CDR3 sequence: CASRWTSGRPDTQYF. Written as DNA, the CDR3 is TGCGCCAGCAGATGGACTAGCGGGCGGCCAGATACGCAGTATTTT.